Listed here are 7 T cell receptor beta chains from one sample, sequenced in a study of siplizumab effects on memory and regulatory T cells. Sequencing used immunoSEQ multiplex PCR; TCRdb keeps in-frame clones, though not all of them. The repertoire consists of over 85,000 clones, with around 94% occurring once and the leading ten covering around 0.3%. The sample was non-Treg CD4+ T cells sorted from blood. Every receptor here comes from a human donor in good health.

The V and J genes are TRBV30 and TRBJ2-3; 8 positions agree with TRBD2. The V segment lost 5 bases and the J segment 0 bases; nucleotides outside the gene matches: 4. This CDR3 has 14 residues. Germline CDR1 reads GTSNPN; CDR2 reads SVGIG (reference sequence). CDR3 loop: CAWGAGASTDTQYF. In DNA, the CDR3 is TGTGCCTGGGGAGCGGGGGCCAGCACAGATACGCAGTATTTT.

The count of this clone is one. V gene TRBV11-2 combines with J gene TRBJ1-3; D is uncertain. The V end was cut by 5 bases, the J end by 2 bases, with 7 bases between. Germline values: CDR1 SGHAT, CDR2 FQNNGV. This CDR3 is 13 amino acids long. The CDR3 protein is CASSPHTGNTIYF. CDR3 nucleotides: TGTGCCAGCAGCCCTCATACTGGAAACACCATATATTTT. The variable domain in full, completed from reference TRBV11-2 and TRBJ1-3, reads EAGVAQSPRYKIIEKRQSVAFWCNPISGHATLYWYQQILGQGPKLLIQFQNNGVVDDSQLPKDRFSAERLKGVDSTLKIQPAKLEDSAVYLCASSPHTGNTIYFGEGSWLTVV.

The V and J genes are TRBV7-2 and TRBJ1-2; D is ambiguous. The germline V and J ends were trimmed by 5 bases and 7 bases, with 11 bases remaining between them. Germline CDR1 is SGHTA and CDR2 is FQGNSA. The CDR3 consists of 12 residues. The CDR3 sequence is CASSPGAGGYTF. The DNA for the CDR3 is TGTGCCAGCAGCCCGGGAGCTGGTGGCTACACCTTC.

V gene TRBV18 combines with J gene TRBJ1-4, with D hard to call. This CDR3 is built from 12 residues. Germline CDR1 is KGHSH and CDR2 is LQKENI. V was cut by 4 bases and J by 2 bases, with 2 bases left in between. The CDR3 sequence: CASSLTNEKLFF. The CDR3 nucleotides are TGTGCCAGCTCACTCACTAATGAAAAACTGTTTTTT. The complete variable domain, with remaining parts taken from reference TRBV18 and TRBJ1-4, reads NAGVMQNPRHLVRRRGQEARLRCSPMKGHSHVYWYRQLPEEGLKFMVYLQKENIIDESGMPKERFSAEFPKEGPSILRIQQVVRGDSAAYFCASSLTNEKLFFGSGTQLSVL.

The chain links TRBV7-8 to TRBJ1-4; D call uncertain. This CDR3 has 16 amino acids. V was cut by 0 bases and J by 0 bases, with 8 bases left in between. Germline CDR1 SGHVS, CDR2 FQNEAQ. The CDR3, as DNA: TGTGCCAGCAGCTTAGCACGGATCGCAACTAATGAAAAACTGTTTTTT. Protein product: CASSLARIATNEKLFF.

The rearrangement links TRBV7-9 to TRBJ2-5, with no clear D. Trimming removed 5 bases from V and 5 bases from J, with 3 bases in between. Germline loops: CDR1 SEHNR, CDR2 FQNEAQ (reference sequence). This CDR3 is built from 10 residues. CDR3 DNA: TGTGCCAGCAGCCAGGAGACCCAGTACTTC. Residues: CASSQETQYF.

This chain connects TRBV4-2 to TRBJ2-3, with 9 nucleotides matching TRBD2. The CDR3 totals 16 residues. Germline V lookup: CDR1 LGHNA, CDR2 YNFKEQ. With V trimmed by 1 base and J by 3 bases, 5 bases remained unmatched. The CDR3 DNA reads TGTGCCAGCAGCCAAGGGAATAGCGGGGGAACAGATACGCAGTATTTT. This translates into CASSQGNSGGTDTQYF.